This entry concerns a single TCR beta chain. Profiling relied on immunoSEQ multiplex PCR, and the TCRdb table lists in-frame clones only, not all of them. The sample records roughly 100,000 clones, roughly nine tenths being singletons. These data come from a study of T cell responses to AZD1222 COVID-19 vaccine. The CDR3 runs to 15 residues. Germline V gives CDR1 LNHDA, CDR2 SQIVND (reference sequence). J lost 7 bases, V lost 7 bases, and 11 bases had no gene match. This receptor was identified in an adult who received the AZD1222 COVID-19 vaccine. The material was peripheral blood, obtained 28 days after the second AZD1222 dose. The V gene is TRBV19, the J gene TRBJ1-5; 9 bases fit TRBD1. CDR3 sequence (DNA): TGTGCCAGTACCTCGTGGGACAGGGCGAGGCAGCCCCAGCATTTT. Translated, it gives CASTSWDRARQPQHF.